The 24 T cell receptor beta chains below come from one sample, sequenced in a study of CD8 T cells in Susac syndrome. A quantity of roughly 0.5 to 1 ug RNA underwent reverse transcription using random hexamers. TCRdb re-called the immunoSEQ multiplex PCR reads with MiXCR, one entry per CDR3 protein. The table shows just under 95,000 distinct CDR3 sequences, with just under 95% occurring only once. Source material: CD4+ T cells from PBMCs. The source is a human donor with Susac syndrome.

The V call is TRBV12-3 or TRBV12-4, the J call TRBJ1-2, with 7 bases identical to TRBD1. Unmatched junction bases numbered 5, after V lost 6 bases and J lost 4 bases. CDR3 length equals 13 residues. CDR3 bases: TGTGCCAGCAGCCGGGACAGCGTCTATGGCTACACCTTC. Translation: CASSRDSVYGYTF.

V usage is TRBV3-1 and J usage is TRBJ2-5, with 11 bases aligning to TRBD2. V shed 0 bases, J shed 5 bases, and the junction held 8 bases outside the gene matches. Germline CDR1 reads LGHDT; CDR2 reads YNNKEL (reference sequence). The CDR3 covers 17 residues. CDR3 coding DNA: TGTGCCAGCAGCCAAGACGTTCCTAGCGGGGGGCGGGAGACCCAGTACTTC. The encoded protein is CASSQDVPSGGRETQYF.

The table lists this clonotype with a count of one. Here the CDR3 DNA reads TGTGCCACCAGCAGCGGGACAGGGGGCAACTACGAGCAGTACTTC. This sequence encodes CATSSGTGGNYEQYF. The chain is built from TRBV15 and TRBJ2-7, with TRBD1 identical over 12 bases. Germline CDR1 LNHNV, CDR2 YYDKDF (reference sequence). The junction had 3 bases not matched to a gene; V was cut back by 3 bases and J by 3 bases. The CDR3 is 15 amino acids.

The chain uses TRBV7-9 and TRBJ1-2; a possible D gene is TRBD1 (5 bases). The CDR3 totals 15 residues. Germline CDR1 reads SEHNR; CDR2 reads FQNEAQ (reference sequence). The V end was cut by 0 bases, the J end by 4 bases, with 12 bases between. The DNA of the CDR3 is TGTGCCAGCAGCTTAGCGACAGTCCCTATCTATGGCTACACCTTC. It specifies CASSLATVPIYGYTF.

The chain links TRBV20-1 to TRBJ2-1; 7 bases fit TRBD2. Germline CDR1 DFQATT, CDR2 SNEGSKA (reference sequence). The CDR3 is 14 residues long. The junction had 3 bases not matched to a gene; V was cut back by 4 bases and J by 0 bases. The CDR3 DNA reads TGCAGTGCTAAGGCTAGCGGCTCCTACAATGAGCAGTTCTTC. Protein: CSAKASGSYNEQFF.

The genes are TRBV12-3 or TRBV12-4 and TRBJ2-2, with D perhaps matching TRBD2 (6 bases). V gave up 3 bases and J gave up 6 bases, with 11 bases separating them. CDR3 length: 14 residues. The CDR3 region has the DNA TGTGCCAGCAGTTTTTCCACGGGGGCCGGGGAGCTGTTTTTT. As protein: CASSFSTGAGELFF.

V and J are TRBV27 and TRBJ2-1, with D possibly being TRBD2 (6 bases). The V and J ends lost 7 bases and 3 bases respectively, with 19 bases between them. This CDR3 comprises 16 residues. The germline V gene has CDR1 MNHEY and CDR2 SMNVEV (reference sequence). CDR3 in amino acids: CASTLSGSGDYNEQFF. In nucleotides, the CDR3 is TGTGCCAGCACCCTCAGCGGTTCGGGGGACTACAATGAGCAGTTCTTC.

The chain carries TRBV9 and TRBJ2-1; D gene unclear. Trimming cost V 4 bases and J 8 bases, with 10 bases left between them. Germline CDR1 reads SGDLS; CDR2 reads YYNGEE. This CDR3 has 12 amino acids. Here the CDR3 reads CASSISYDEQFF. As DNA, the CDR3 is TGTGCCAGCAGCATTAGTTACGATGAGCAGTTCTTC.

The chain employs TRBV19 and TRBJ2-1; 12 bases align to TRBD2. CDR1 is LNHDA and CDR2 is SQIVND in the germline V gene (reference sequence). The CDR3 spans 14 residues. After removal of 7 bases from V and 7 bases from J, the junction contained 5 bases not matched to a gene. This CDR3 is CASNLAGGHNEQFF. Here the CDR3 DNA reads TGTGCCAGTAATCTAGCGGGGGGGCATAATGAGCAGTTCTTC.

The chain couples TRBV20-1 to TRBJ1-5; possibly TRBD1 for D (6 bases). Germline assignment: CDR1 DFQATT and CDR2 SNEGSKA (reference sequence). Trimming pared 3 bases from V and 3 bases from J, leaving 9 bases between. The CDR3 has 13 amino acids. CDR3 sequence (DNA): TGCAGTGCTAGTGCAGGGGACAATCAGCCCCAGCATTTT. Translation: CSASAGDNQPQHF.

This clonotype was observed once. The CDR3 nucleotides read TGTGCCACCTCTCGTGGCGGCCTGAATGAAAAACTGTTTTTT. This codes for CATSRGGLNEKLFF. This rearrangement joins TRBV24-1 to TRBJ1-4; D gene unclear. Trimming took 9 bases from V and 5 from J, leaving 15 bases between them. Germline V CDR1 and CDR2: KGHDR, SFDVKD. The length of the CDR3 is 14 residues.

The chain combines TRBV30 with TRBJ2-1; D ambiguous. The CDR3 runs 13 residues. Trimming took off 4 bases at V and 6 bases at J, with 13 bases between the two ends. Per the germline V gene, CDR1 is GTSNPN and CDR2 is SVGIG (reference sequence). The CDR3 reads CAWKPGTFNEQFF. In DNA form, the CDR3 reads TGTGCCTGGAAACCGGGTACCTTCAATGAGCAGTTCTTC. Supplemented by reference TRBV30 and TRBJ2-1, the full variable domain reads SQTIHQWPATLVQPVGSPLSLECTVEGTSNPNLYWYRQAAGRGLQLLFYSVGIGQISSEVPQNLSASRPQDRQFILSSKKLLLSDSGFYLCAWKPGTFNEQFFGPGTRLTVL.

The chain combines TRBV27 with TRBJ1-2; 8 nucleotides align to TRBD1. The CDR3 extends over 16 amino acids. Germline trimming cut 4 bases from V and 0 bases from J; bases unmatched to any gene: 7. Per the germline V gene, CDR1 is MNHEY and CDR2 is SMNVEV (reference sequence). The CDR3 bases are TGTGCCAGCAGTTCGAACCAGGACAGGGCTAACTATGGCTACACCTTC. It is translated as CASSSNQDRANYGYTF.

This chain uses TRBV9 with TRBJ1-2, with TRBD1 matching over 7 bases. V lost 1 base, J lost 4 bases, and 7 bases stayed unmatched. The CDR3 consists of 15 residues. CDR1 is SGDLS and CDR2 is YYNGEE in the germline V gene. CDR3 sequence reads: CASSVSQGGLYGYTF. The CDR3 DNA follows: TGTGCCAGCAGCGTAAGTCAGGGGGGACTCTATGGCTACACCTTC.

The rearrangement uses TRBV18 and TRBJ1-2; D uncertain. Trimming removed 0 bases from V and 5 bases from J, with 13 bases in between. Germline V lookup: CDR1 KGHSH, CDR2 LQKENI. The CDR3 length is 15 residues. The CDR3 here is CASSPPTEGDYGYTF. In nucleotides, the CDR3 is TGTGCCAGCTCACCACCGACTGAGGGCGATTATGGCTACACCTTC.

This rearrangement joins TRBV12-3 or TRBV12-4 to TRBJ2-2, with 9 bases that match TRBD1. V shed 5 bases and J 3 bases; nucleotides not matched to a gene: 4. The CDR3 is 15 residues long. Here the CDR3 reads CASSPDRGDTGELFF. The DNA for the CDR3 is TGTGCCAGCAGTCCTGACAGGGGGGACACCGGGGAGCTGTTTTTT.

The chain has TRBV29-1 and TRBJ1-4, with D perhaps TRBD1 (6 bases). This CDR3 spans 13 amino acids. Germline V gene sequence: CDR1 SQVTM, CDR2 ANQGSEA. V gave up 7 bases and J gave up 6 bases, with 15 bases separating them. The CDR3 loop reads CSATGWEDEKLFF. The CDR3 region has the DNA TGCAGCGCTACAGGGTGGGAGGATGAAAAACTGTTTTTT.

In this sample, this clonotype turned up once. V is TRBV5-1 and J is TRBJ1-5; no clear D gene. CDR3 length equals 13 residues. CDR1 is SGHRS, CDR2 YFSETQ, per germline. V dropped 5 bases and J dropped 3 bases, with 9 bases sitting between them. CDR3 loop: CASSSDFNQPQHF. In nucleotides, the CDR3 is TGCGCCAGCAGTTCAGATTTCAATCAGCCCCAGCATTTT.

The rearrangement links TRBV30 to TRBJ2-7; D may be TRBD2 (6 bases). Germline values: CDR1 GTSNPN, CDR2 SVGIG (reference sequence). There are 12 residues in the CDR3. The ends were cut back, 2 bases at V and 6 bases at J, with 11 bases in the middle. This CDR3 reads CAWSSKEGEQYF. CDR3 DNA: TGTGCCTGGAGTTCCAAGGAGGGCGAGCAGTACTTC.

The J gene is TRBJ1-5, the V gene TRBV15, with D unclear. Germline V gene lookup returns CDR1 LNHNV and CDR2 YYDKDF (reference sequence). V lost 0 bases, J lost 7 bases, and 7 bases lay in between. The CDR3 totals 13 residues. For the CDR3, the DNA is TGTGCCACCAGCAGAGATGTAGGACAGCCCCAGCATTTT. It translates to CATSRDVGQPQHF.

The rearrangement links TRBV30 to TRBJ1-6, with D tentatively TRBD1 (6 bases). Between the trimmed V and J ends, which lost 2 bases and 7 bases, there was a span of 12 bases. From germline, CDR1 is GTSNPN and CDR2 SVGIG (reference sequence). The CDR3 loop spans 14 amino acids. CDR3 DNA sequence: TGTGCCTGGAGTACAGGGTCGGGGAATTCACCCCTCCACTTT. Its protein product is CAWSTGSGNSPLHF.

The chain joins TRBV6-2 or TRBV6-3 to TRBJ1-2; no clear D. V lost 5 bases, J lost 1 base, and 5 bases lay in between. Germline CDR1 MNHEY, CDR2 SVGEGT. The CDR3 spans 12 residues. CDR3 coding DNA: TGTGCCAGCAGTCCCGGTAACTATGGCTACACCTTC. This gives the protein CASSPGNYGYTF.

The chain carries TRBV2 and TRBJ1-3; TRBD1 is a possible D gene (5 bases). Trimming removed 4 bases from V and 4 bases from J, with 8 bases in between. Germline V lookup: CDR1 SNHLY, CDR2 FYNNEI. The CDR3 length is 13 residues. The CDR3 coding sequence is TGTGCCAGCAGTGCAGGGATAGGAAACACCATATATTTT. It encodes CASSAGIGNTIYF.

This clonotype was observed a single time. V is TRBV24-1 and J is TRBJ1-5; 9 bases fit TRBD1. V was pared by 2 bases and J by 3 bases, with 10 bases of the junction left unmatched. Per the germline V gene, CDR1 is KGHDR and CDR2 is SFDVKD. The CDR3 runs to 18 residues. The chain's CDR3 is CATSDSRAGTGTNQPQHF. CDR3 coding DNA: TGTGCCACCAGTGATTCAAGAGCCGGGACAGGGACCAATCAGCCCCAGCATTTT.